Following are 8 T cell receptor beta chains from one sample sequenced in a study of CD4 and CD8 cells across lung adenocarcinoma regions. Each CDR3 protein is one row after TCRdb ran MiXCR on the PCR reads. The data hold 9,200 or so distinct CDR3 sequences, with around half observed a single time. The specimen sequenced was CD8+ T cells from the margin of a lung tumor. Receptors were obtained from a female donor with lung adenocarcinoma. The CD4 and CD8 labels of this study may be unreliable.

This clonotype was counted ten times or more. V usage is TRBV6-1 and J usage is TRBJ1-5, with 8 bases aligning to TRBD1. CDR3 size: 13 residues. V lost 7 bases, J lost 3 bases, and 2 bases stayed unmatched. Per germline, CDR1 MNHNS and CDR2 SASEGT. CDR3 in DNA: TGTGCCAGCACAGGGGGCCACAATCAGCCCCAGCATTTT. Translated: CASTGGHNQPQHF.

The CDR3 region has the DNA TGTGCCAGCAGTGTGTCTTCCGGGACTAGCGGGAGAGGGACCAAAAACATTCAGTACTTC. Translated, it gives CASSVSSGTSGRGTKNIQYF. The chain couples TRBV25-1 to TRBJ2-4; 14 bases agree with TRBD2. There are 20 residues in the CDR3. Trimming removed 4 bases from V and 2 bases from J; junction bases left unmatched: 13. The germline CDR1 and CDR2 sequences are MGHDK and SYGVNS.

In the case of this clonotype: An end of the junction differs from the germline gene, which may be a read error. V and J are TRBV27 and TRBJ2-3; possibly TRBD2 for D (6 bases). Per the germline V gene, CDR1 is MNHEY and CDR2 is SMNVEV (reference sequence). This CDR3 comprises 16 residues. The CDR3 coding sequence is TGTGCCAGCAGTCTGGGAGTACCGGGAGCCAAAAACACGCAGTACTTT. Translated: CASSLGVPGAKNTQYF.

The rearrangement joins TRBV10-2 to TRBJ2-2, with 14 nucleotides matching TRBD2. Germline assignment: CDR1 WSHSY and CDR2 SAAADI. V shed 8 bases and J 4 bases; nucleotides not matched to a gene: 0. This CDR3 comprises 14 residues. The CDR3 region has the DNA TGCGCCAGCGGACTAGCGGGAGGCACCGGGGAGCTGTTTTTT. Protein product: CASGLAGGTGELFF.

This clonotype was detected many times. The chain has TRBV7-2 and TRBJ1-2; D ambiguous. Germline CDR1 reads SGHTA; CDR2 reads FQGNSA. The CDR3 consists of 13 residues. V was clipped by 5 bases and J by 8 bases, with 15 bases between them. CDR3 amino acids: CASSQGLGGGYTF. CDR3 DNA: TGTGCCAGCAGCCAAGGCCTCGGAGGAGGCTACACCTTC.

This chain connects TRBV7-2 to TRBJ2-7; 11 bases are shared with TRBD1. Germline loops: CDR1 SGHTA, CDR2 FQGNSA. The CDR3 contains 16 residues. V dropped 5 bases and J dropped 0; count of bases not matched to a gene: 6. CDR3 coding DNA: TGTGCCAGCAGCCGGGGACAGGGGGGACTCTCCTACGAGCAGTACTTC. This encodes CASSRGQGGLSYEQYF.

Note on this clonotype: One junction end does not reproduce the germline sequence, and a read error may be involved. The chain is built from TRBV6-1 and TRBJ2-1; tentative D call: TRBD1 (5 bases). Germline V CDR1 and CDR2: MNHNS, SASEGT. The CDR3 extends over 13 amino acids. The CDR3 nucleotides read TGTGCCAGCAGAGGGGTCTCCACCGATGCGCAGTTCTTT. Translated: CASRGVSTDAQFF.

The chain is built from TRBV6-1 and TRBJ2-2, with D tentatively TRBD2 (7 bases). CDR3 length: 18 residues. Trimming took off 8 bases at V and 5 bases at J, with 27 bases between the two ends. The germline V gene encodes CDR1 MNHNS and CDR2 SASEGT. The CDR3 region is CASSYQPSRGRGTGELFF. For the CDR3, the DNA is TGTGCCAGCTCCTACCAACCAAGTCGGGGGCGGGGGACCGGGGAGCTGTTTTTT.